This T cell receptor beta chain was recovered during a study of a mutant IDH1 vaccine in newly diagnosed glioma. The wider study: V12 corresponded to week 35 and V13 to week 47.

The method was immunoSEQ multiplex PCR; TCRdb's version includes in-frame clones alone and lacks a portion of them. The repertoire includes about 54,000 clones, about 85% of them detected once, and about 4% sits in the top ten. Study-level findings and limits: Pseudoprogression seemingly bore no relation to changes in top peripheral T cell clonotypes. Approximately 95% of patients showed vaccine-induced immune responses across multiple MHC alleles.

Time point in this sample: week 35, safety follow-up. Vaccination used 300 ug of mutant IDH1 20-mer peptide per dose, with topical imiquimod. Donors had new IDH1-mutant astrocytomas of WHO grade 3 or 4 (ATRX-lost). Germline V gene sequence: CDR1 SGHRS, CDR2 YFSETQ. This CDR3 is 16 amino acids long. The J segment lost 1 base and the V segment lost 3 bases, leaving 4 bases of the junction unmatched. For this clone: What it binds is unknown.

Sequenced material: PBMCs, taken from a glioma patient whose treatment included an IDH1 peptide vaccine. The gene calls are TRBV5-1 and TRBJ2-5; TRBD1 matches 12 bases. The receptor was derived from a woman aged 18-29 years with glioma. CDR3 loop: CASSSGTGGPQETQYF. The CDR3 DNA sequence: TGCGCCAGCAGCTCCGGGACAGGGGGCCCCCAAGAGACCCAGTACTTC.